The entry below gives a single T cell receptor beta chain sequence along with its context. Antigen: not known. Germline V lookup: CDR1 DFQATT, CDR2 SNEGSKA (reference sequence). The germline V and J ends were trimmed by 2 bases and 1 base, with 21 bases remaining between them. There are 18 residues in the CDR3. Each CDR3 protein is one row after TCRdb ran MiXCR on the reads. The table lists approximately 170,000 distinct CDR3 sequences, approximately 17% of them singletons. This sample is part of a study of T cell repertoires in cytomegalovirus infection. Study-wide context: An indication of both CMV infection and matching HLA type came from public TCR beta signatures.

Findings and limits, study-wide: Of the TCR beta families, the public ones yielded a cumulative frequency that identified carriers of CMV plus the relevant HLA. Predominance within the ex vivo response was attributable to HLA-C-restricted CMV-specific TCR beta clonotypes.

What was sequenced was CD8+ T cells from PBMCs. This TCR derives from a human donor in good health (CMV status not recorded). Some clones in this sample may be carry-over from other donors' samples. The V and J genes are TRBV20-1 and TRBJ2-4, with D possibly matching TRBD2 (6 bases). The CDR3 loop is CSARLGSGIKVAKNIQYF. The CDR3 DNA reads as TGCAGTGCTAGATTGGGTAGCGGAATTAAGGTGGCCAAAAACATTCAGTACTTC.